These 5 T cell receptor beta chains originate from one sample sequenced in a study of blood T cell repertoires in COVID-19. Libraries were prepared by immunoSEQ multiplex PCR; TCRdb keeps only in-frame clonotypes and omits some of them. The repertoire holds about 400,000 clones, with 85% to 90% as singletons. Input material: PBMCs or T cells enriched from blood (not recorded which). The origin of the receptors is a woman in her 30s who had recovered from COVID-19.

CDR3 in DNA: TGTGCCAGCTCCCCGGGACAGACTTACGAGCAGTACTTC. This translates into CASSPGQTYEQYF. J is TRBJ2-7 and V is TRBV25-1; TRBD1 matches at 7 bases. This CDR3 has 13 residues. Trimming removed 8 bases from V and 4 bases from J; junction bases left unmatched: 8. CDR1 and CDR2 (germline): MGHDK, SYGVNS.

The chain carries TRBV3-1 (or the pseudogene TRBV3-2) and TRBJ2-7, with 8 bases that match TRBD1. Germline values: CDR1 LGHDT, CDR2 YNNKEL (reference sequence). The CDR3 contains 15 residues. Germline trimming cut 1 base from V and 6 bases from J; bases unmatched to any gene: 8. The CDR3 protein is CASSQVPRGRSEQYF. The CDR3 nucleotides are TGTGCCAGCAGCCAAGTTCCCAGGGGGCGGTCCGAGCAGTACTTC.

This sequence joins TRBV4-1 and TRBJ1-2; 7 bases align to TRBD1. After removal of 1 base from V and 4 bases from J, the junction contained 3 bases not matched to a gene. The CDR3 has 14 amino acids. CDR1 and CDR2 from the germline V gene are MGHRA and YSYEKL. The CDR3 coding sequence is TGCGCCAGCAGCCAAGGGACAGGCCTCTATGGCTACACCTTC. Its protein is CASSQGTGLYGYTF.

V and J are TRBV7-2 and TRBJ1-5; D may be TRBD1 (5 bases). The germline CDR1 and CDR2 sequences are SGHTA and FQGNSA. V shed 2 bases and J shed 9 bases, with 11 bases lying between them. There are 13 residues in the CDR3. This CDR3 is CASSLRGRGPQHF. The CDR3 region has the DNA TGTGCCAGCAGCTTAAGGGGTAGGGGGCCCCAGCATTTT.

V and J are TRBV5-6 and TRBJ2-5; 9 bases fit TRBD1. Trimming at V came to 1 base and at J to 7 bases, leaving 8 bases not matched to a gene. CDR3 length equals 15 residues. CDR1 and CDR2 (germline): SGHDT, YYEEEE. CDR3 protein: CASSLTTGGSWTQYF. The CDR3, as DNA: TGTGCCAGCAGCTTGACAACAGGGGGCTCGTGGACCCAGTACTTC.